A selection of T cell receptor beta chains follows, all from one sample in a study of blood T cells in healthy people across ages. TCRdb analysed the 5' RACE reads with MiXCR anew, one entry per CDR3 protein. The data contain hundreds of thousands of distinct CDR3 sequences, 56% of them seen just once; the ten biggest clones take up 25% to 30%. Material: blood. Receptors originate from a man aged 40-49 years in good health. Both conserved end residues are part of each CDR3. The D gene is left open where the match is weak.

J gene	V gene	D gene	CDR3 protein
TRBJ2-7	TRBV28	.	CASSLTGRDEQYF
TRBJ1-2	TRBV6-6	.	CASSYAAGANYGYTF
TRBJ2-1	TRBV27	TRBD2	CASSLSGGRPSYNEQFF
TRBJ1-2	TRBV2	.	CASRADSNYGYTF
TRBJ2-1	TRBV11-2	TRBD2	CASSAGGLAGGSYNEQFF
TRBJ2-1	TRBV20-1	.	CSARPLGRYEQFF
.	TRBV28	TRBD2	CASSRGGRVFETQYF
TRBJ2-1	TRBV20-1	TRBD2	CSAGGRGDSYNEQFF
.	TRBV4-1	.	CASSQGGGGGLNEQYF
TRBJ1-1	TRBV29-1	TRBD1	CSGLQGDTEAFF
TRBJ2-5	TRBV7-3	.	CASSLRGPDLQETQYF
TRBJ2-5	TRBV6-5	.	CASSYQGRQGGETQYF
TRBJ2-5	TRBV28	.	CASSFTYQETQYF
.	TRBV7-2	.	CASSLARTPAGSEQYF
TRBJ2-3	TRBV29-1	.	CSAFKGGSTDTQYF
TRBJ1-4	TRBV5-1	TRBD1	CASSLDGTGHEKLFF
TRBJ2-1	TRBV29-1	.	CSERYRVGKNNEQFF
TRBJ2-3	TRBV14	.	CASSQDLRAADTQYF
TRBJ2-3	TRBV29-1	TRBD1	CSASQGGTDTQYF
TRBJ1-2	TRBV6-5	.	CASSPRTDVYGYTF
TRBJ1-2	TRBV20-1	.	CSARIPQKGFNYGYTF
TRBJ2-3	TRBV6-5	.	CASSFLDRSYTDTQYF
TRBJ2-7	TRBV11-2	TRBD1	CASRKPGQGDYEQYF
TRBJ2-2	TRBV20-1	.	CSAKPDSNTGELFF
TRBJ1-5	TRBV2	.	CASSGLGQGNQPQHF
TRBJ2-5	TRBV7-9	.	CASSPPGTQKETQYF
TRBJ2-3	TRBV7-2	TRBD1	CASSLEVRDRGLDTQYF
TRBJ2-1	TRBV7-3	TRBD2	CASSPLGAGDYNEQFF
TRBJ2-1	TRBV24-1	.	CATSEDTRPGNEQFF
TRBJ1-2	TRBV12-3/TRBV12-4	.	CASSLEGQGNGYTF
TRBJ2-1	TRBV7-3	TRBD2	CASSSRTSTEQFF
.	TRBV29-1	TRBD1	CSAAGDRAYNEQYF
TRBJ1-6	TRBV27	.	CASSRNPNSPLHF
.	TRBV12-5	.	CASGLGGKETQYF
TRBJ2-2	TRBV29-1	.	CSTSGAGVNGELFF
TRBJ2-1	TRBV10-3	TRBD2	CAISEEVAGRDEQFF
TRBJ2-3	TRBV27	TRBD2	CASSLAGGRPADTQYF
TRBJ2-1	TRBV29-1	TRBD2	CSVEGLADYNEQFF
TRBJ2-1	TRBV12-5	.	CASGLVRNNEQFF
TRBJ2-6	TRBV6-5	TRBD2	CASSYRRTSSLGGANVLTF
TRBJ2-1	TRBV9	.	CASSADSFSYNEQFF
TRBJ2-3	TRBV20-1	.	CSARDPGLGTQYF
TRBJ2-4	TRBV6-5	.	CASRVLAKNIQYF
.	TRBV11-2	TRBD1	CASSLAHGATGELGTQYF
TRBJ2-5	TRBV29-1	.	CSISNGVVGETQYF
TRBJ2-3	TRBV27	.	CASSLGPAATQYF
TRBJ2-1	TRBV4-3	TRBD2	CASSQDFGLAGGYYNEQFF